This T cell receptor (beta chain) appears in the sequencing data of a study of graft-versus-host responses after intestinal transplantation. Study details: Grafts that recipients had were multivisceral, liver-intestinal, or isolated intestinal transplants. All recipients were given anti-thymocyte globulin induction, and tacrolimus and steroids were then administered for three to four years.

Points from the study as a whole: Some patients had graft-donor T cell macrochimerism, and their allografts showed high graft-versus-host to host-versus-graft clonal ratios. GvH clones detected in recipient marrow included some appearing first in ileum or blood.

To release intraepithelial and lamina propria lymphocytes, the graft tissue was processed. A note on this clone: No antigen is known for it.

The method was immunoSEQ multiplex PCR; TCRdb's version includes in-frame clones alone and lacks a portion of them. This table has about 9,600 clones, approximately 80% appearing once. V was pared by 6 bases and J by 0 bases, with 12 bases between. This CDR3 contains 15 residues. Germline-derived CDR1 and CDR2 are MNHEY and SVGAGI. The genes are TRBV6-5 and TRBJ1-5; tentative D call: TRBD1 (5 bases). The sequencing here drew on ileum tissue, taken about 470 days after intestinal transplantation. This TCR came from a human patient who received an intestinal transplant, so some T cells may come from the graft donor. CDR3 amino acids: CASSYLDSSNQPQHF. The CDR3 DNA is TGTGCCAGCAGCTACCTAGACAGTAGCAATCAGCCCCAGCATTTT.